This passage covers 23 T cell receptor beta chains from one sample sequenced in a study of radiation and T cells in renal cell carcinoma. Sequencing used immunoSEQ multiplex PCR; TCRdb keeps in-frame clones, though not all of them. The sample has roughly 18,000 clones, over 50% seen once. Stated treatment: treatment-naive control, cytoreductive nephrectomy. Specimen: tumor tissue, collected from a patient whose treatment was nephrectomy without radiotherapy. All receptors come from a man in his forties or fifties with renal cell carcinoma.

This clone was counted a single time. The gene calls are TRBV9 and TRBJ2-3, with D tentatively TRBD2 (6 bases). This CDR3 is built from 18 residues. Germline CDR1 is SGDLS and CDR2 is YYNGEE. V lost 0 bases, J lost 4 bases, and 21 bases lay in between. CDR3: CASSVATMGRWGADTQYF. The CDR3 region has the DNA TGTGCCAGCAGCGTAGCTACGATGGGGCGATGGGGGGCAGATACGCAGTATTTT.

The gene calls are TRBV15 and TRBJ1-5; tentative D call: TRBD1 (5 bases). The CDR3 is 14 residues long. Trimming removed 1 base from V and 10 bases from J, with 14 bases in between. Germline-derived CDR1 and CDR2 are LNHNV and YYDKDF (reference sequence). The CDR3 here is CATSRGTRGEPQHF. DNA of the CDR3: TGTGCCACCAGCAGAGGGACACGGGGGGAACCCCAGCATTTT.

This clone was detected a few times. This chain's CDR3 is CASSPGAEETQYF. CDR3 coding DNA: TGCGCCAGCAGCCCTGGGGCAGAAGAGACCCAGTACTTC. The rearrangement uses TRBV4-3 and TRBJ2-5, with D possibly TRBD1 on 5 matching bases. CDR1 LGHNA and CDR2 YSLEER come from the germline V gene. The length of the CDR3 is 13 residues. The V and J ends lost 4 bases and 3 bases respectively, with 9 bases between them.

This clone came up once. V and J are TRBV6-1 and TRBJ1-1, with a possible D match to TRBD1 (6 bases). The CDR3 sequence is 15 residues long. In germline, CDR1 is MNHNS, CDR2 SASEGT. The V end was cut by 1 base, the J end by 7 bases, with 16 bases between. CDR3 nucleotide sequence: TGTGCCAGCAGTGAAGAAGTGGGAGGGGGGATTGAAGCTTTCTTT. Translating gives CASSEEVGGGIEAFF.

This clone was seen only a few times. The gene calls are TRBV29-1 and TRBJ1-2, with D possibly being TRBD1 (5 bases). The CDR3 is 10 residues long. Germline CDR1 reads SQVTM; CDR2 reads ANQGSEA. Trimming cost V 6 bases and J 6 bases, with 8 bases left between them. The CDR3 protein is CSVPGHGYTF. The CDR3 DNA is TGCAGCGTCCCAGGGCATGGCTACACCTTC. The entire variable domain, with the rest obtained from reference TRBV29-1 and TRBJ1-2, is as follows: SAVISQKPSRDICQRGTSLTIQCQVDSQVTMMFWYRQQPGQSLTLIATANQGSEATYESGFVIDKFPISRPNLTFSTLTVSNMSPEDSSIYLCSVPGHGYTFGSGTRLTVV.

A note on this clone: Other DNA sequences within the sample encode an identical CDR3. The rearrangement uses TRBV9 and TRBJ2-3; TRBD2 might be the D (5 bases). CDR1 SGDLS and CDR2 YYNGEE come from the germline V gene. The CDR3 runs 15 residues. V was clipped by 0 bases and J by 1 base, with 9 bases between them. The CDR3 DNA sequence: TGTGCCAGCAGCGTAGGCCTAGCAGGCACAGATACGCAGTATTTT. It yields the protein CASSVGLAGTDTQYF.

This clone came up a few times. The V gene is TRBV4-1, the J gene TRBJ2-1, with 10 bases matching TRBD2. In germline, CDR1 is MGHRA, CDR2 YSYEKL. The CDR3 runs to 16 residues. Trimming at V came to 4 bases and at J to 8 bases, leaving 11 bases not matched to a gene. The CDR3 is CASSPLQREGGDEQFF. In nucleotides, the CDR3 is TGCGCCAGCAGCCCCTTACAGCGGGAGGGAGGGGATGAGCAGTTCTTC.

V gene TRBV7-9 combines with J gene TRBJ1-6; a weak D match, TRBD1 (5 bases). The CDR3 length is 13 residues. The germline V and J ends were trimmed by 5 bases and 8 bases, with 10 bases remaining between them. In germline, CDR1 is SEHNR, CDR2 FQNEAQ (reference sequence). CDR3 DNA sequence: TGTGCCAGCAGCATAGACAGCTATTCACCCCTCCACTTT. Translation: CASSIDSYSPLHF.

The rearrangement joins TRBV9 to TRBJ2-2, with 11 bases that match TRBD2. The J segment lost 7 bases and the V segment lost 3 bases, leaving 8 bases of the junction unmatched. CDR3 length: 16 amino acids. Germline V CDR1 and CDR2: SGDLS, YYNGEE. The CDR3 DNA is TGTGCCAGCAGCGCCCATAGCGGGGGGGCCTACGGGGAGCTGTTTTTT. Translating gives CASSAHSGGAYGELFF.

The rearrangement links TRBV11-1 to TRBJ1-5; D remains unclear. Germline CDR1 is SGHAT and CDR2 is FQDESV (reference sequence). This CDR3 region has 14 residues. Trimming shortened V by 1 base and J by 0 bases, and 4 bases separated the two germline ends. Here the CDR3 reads CASSLGDSNQPQHF. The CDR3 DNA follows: TGTGCCAGCAGCTTAGGAGATAGCAATCAGCCCCAGCATTTT. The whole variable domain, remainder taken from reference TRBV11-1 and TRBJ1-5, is EAEVAQSPRYKITEKSQAVAFWCDPISGHATLYWYRQILGQGPELLVQFQDESVVDDSQLPKDRFSAERLKGVDSTLKIQPAELGDSAMYLCASSLGDSNQPQHFGDGTRLSIL.

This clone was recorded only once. The CDR3 spells CASSLPGEVDGYTF. For the CDR3, the DNA is TGTGCCAGCAGCTTACCGGGGGAAGTCGATGGCTACACCTTC. The chain links TRBV25-1 to TRBJ1-2; D is perhaps TRBD1 (5 bases). Germline V gives CDR1 MGHDK, CDR2 SYGVNS. The CDR3 has 14 amino acids. The germline V and J ends were trimmed by 6 bases and 6 bases, with 17 bases remaining between them.

Written as DNA, the CDR3 is TGCGCCAGCAGCCGGACGATCGCCCCCGGGGAGCTGTTTTTT. Translated, it gives CASSRTIAPGELFF. The V call is TRBV4-3, the J call TRBJ2-2; D unclear. CDR3 size: 14 residues. V dropped 4 bases and J dropped 6 bases, with 12 bases sitting between them. Germline CDR1 and CDR2: LGHNA and YSLEER.

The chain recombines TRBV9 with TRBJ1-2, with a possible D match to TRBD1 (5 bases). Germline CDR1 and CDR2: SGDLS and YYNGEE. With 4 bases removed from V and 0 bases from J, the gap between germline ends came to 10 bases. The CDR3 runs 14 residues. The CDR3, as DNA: TGTGCCAGCAGCTCCGGGGCCGCTAACTATGGCTACACCTTC. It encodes CASSSGAANYGYTF.

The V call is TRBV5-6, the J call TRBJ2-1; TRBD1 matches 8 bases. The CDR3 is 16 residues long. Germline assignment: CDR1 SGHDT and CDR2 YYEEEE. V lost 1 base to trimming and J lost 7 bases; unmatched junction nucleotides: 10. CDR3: CASSLIGTGGPNEQFF. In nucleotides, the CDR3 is TGTGCCAGCAGCTTGATAGGGACAGGAGGACCAAATGAGCAGTTCTTC.

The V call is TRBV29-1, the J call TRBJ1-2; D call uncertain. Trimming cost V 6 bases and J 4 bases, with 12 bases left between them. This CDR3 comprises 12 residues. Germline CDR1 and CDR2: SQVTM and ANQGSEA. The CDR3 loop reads CSVSQDSYGYTF. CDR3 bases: TGCAGCGTATCGCAGGATAGCTATGGCTACACCTTC.

The CDR3 loop reads CASSLGQGATYGYTF. CDR3 DNA: TGTGCCAGCAGCTTAGGACAGGGCGCGACCTATGGCTACACCTTC. V gene TRBV5-8 combines with J gene TRBJ1-2, with 8 bases lining up with TRBD1. The germline gives CDR1 SGHTS, CDR2 YDEGEE. The length of the CDR3 is 15 residues. Trimming took 2 bases from V and 4 from J; bases not matched to a gene: 7.

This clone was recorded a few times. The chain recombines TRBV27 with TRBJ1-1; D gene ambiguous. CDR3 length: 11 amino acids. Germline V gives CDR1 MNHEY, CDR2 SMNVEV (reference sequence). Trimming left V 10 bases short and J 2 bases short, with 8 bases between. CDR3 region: CATQTNTEAFF. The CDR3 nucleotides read TGTGCCACCCAGACTAACACTGAAGCTTTCTTT.

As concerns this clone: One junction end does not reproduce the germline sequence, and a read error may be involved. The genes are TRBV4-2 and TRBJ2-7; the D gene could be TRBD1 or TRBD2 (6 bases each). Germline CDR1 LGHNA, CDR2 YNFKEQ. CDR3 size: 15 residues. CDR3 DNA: TGTGCCAGCAGCCAAGAGGAGGGGGGCTCCAACGAGCAGTACTTC. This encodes CASSQEEGGSNEQYF.

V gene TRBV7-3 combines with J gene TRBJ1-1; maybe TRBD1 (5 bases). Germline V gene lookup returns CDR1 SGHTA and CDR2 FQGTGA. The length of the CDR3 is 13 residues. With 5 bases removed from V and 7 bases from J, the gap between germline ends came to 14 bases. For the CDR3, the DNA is TGTGCCAGCAGCGCCGTGCTCCAGGGTGAAGCTTTCTTT. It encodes CASSAVLQGEAFF.

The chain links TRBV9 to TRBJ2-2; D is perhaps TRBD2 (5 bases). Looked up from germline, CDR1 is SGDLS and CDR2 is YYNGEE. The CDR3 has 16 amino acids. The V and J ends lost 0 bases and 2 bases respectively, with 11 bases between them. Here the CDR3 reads CASSVAGVFNTGELFF. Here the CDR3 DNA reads TGTGCCAGCAGCGTAGCCGGGGTCTTCAACACCGGGGAGCTGTTTTTT.

The CDR3 DNA sequence: TGTGCCAGTAGTCCTCCAATGGGCCGTGGCTACACCTTC. This translates into CASSPPMGRGYTF. This sequence joins TRBV19 and TRBJ1-2, with D uncertain. CDR1 and CDR2 from the germline V gene are LNHDA and SQIVND (reference sequence). V lost 5 bases and J lost 7, with 14 bases in between. The CDR3 contains 13 residues.

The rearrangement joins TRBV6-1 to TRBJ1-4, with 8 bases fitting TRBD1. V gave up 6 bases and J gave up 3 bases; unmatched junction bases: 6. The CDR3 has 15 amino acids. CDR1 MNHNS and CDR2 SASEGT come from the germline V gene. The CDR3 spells CASRASGQANEKLFF. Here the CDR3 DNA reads TGTGCCAGCAGGGCGTCGGGACAGGCTAATGAAAAACTGTTTTTT.

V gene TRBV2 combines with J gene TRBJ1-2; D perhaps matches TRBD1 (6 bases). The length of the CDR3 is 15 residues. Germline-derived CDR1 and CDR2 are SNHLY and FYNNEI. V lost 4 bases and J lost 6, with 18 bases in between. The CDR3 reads CASSGLRVGGDGYTF. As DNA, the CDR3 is TGTGCCAGCAGTGGCCTCAGAGTAGGGGGAGATGGCTACACCTTC.